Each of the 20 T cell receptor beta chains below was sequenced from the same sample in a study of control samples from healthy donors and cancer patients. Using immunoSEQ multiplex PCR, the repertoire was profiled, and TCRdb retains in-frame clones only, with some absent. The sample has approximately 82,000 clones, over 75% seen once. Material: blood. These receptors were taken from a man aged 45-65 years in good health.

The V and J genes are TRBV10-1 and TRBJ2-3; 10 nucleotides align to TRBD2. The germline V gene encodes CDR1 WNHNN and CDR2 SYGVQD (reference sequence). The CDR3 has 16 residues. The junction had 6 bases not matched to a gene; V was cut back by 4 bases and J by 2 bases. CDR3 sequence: CASSALAGRSTDTQYF. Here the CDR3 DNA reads TGCGCCAGCAGTGCACTAGCGGGGAGGTCCACAGATACGCAGTATTTT.

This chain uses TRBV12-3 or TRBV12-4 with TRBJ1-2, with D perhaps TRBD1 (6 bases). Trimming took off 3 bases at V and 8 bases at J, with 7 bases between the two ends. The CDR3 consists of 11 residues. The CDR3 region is CASSFRGGYTF. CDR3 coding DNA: TGTGCCAGCAGTTTCAGGGGAGGCTACACCTTC.

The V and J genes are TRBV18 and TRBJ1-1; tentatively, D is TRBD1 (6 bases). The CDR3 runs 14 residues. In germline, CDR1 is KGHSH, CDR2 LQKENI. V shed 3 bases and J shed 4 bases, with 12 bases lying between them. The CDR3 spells CASSPQGLGTEAFF. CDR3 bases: TGTGCCAGCTCACCCCAGGGGCTAGGCACTGAAGCTTTCTTT.

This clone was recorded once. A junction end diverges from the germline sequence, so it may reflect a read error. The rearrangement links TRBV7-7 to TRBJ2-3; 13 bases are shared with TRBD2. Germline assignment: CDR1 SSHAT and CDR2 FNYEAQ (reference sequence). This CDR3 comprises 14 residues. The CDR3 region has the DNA TGTGCTAGCAGCCCACTAGCGGGAGGGAATACGCAGTATTTT. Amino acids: CASSPLAGGNTQYF. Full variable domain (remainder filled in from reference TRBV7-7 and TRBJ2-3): GAGVSQSPRYKVTKRGQDVTLRCDPISSHATLYWYQQALGQGPEFLTYFNYEAQPDKSGLPSDRFSAERPEGSISTLTIQRTEQRDSAMYRCASSPLAGGNTQYFGPGTRLTVL.

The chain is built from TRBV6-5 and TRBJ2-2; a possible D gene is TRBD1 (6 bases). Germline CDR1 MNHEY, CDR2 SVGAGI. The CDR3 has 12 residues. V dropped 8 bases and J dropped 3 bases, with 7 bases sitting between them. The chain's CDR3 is CASGQHTGELFF. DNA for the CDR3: TGTGCCAGCGGACAGCACACCGGGGAGCTGTTTTTT.

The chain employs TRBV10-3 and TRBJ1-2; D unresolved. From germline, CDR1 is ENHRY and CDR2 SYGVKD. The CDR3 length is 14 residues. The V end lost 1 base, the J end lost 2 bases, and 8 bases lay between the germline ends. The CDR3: CAISEYQINYGYTF. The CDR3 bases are TGTGCCATCAGTGAGTACCAGATAAACTATGGCTACACCTTC.

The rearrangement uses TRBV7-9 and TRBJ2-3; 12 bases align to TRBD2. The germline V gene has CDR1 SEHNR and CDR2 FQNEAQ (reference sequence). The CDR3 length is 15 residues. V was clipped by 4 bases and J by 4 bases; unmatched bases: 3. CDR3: CASSWGLAGADTQYF. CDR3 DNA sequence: TGTGCCAGCAGCTGGGGACTAGCGGGTGCAGATACGCAGTATTTT.

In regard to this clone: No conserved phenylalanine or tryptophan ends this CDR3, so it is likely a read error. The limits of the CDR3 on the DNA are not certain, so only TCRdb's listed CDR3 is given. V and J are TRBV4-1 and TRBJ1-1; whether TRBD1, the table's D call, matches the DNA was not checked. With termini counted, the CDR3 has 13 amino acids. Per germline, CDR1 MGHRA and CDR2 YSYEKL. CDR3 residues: CASSQVGGNPRFS.

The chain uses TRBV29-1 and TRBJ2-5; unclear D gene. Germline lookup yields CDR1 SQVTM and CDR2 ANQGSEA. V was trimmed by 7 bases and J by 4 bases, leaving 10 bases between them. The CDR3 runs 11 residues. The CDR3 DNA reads TGCAGCGCTCTACAGCGAGAGACCCAGTACTTC. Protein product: CSALQRETQYF.

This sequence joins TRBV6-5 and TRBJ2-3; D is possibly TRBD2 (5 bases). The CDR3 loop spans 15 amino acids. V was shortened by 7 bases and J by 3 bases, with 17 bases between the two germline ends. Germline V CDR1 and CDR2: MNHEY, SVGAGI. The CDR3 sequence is CASNFLPGVTDTQYF. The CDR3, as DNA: TGTGCCAGCAACTTTCTACCCGGGGTAACAGATACGCAGTATTTT.

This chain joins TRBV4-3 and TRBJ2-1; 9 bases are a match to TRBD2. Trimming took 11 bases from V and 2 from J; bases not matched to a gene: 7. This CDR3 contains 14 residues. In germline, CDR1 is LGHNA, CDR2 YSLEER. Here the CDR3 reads CAVGGTSTYNEQFF. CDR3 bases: TGCGCCGTAGGGGGGACTAGCACCTACAATGAGCAGTTCTTC.

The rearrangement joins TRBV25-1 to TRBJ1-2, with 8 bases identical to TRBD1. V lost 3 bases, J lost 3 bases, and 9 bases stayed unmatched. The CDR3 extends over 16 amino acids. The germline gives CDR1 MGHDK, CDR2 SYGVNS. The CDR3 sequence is CASSDQTGGNYYGYTF. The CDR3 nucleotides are TGTGCCAGCAGTGATCAAACAGGGGGGAATTACTATGGCTACACCTTC.

The CDR3 region has the DNA TGTGCCAGCAGTGAGGTCCTGTCCAGTGGCTACACCTTC. Residues: CASSEVLSSGYTF. The rearrangement uses TRBV2 and TRBJ1-2; D is unclear. This CDR3 comprises 13 residues. The germline V gene encodes CDR1 SNHLY and CDR2 FYNNEI. Between the trimmed V and J ends, which lost 3 bases and 7 bases, there was a span of 12 bases.

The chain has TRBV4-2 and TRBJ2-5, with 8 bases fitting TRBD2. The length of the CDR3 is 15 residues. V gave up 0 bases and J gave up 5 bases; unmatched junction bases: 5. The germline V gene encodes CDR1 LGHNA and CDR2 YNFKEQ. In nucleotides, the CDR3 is TGTGCCAGCAGCCAAGAGACTAGCGTGGGGGAGACCCAGTACTTC. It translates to CASSQETSVGETQYF.

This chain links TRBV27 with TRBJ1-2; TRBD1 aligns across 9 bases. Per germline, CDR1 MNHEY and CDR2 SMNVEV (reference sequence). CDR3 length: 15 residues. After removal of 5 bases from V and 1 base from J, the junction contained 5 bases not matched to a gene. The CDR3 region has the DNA TGTGCCAGCAGTCCAAGGACAGGGGTTAACTATGGCTACACCTTC. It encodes CASSPRTGVNYGYTF.

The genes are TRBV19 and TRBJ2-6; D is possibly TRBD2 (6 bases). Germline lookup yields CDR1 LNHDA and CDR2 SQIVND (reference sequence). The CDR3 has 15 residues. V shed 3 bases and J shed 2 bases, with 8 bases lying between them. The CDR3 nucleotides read TGTGCCAGTAGTATTGGAGGGCCTGGGGCCAACGTCCTGACTTTC. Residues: CASSIGGPGANVLTF.

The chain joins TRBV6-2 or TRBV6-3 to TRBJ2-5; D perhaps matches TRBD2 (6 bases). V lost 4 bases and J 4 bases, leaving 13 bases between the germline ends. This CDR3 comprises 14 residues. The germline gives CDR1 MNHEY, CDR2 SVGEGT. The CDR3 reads CASSWGVRGETQYF. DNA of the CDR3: TGTGCCAGCAGTTGGGGGGTGAGAGGAGAGACCCAGTACTTC.

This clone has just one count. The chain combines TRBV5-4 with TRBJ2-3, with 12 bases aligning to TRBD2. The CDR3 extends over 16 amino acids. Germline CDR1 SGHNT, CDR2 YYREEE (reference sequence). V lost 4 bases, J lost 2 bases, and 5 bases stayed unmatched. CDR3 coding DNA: TGTGCCAGCAGCCTAGCGGGGGGGTCCTACACAGATACGCAGTATTTT. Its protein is CASSLAGGSYTDTQYF. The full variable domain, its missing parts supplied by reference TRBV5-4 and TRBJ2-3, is ETGVTQSPTHLIKTRGQQVTLRCSSQSGHNTVSWYQQALGQGPQFIFQYYREEENGRGNFPPRFSGLQFPNYSSELNVNALELDDSALYLCASSLAGGSYTDTQYFGPGTRLTVL.

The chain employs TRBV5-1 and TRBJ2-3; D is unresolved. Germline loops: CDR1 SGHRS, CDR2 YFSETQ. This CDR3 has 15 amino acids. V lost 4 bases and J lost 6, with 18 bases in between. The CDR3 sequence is CASSGIRGAMDTQYF. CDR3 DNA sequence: TGCGCCAGCAGCGGCATTCGCGGAGCGATGGATACGCAGTATTTT.

The CDR3 reads CASSSDRVNGYTF. Here the CDR3 DNA reads TGTGCCAGCAGCTCGGACAGGGTCAACGGCTACACCTTC. The chain joins TRBV9 to TRBJ1-2, with TRBD1 matching over 8 bases. Germline V gene data show CDR1 as SGDLS and CDR2 as YYNGEE. The V gene end was trimmed by 4 bases and the J gene end by 8 bases; junction bases not matched to a gene: 7. There are 13 residues in the CDR3.